The 31 T cell receptor beta chains listed next were all sequenced from one sample in a study of cytomegalovirus exposure and HLA in healthy donors. PCR used 60 Vbeta primers and 13 Jbeta primers. Using immunoSEQ multiplex PCR, the repertoire was profiled, and TCRdb retains in-frame clones only, with some absent. This sample has tens of thousands of clones, with around 80% found just once. Sequencing input: PBMCs. These receptors all stem from a man aged 35-49 years in good health and CMV-seronegative.

This clone was seen once. In nucleotides, the CDR3 is TGTGCCACCAGCAGAGATCCCCGCCGACTAGCGGGGGGAGTAGATACGCAGTATTTT. Its protein is CATSRDPRRLAGGVDTQYF. This rearrangement joins TRBV15 to TRBJ2-3; 13 positions agree with TRBD2. Trimming cost V 0 bases and J 5 bases; bases outside gene matches: 11. The germline gives CDR1 LNHNV, CDR2 YYDKDF (reference sequence). CDR3 length: 19 residues.

The rearrangement links TRBV4-1 to TRBJ1-2, with D tentatively TRBD1 (5 bases). Germline CDR1 and CDR2: MGHRA and YSYEKL. The CDR3 loop spans 15 amino acids. Trimming removed 0 bases from V and 7 bases from J, with 15 bases in between. The CDR3 is CASSQDWEGTGGYTF. The CDR3, as DNA: TGCGCCAGCAGCCAAGATTGGGAGGGGACGGGTGGCTACACCTTC.

The chain recombines TRBV5-4 with TRBJ2-1, with 9 bases lining up with TRBD1. The CDR3 totals 15 residues. CDR1 SGHNT and CDR2 YYREEE come from the germline V gene (reference sequence). V dropped 4 bases and J dropped 4; count of bases not matched to a gene: 6. In DNA form, the CDR3 reads TGTGCCAGCAGCCGAGGGACAGGGTGGTACAATGAGCAGTTCTTC. Protein: CASSRGTGWYNEQFF.

The CDR3 here is CACTSTGLSRGQYF. DNA of the CDR3: TGTGCCTGTACCTCGACAGGGCTCTCGAGGGGGCAGTACTTC. The V call is TRBV6-1, the J call TRBJ2-7, with 7 bases lining up with TRBD1. Germline V gene sequence: CDR1 MNHNS, CDR2 SASEGT. V shed 11 bases and J 9 bases; nucleotides not matched to a gene: 19. This CDR3 spans 14 amino acids.

A single count supports this clone. The CDR3 coding sequence is TGTGCCAGCAGCCGTGACAGCCTACAGCCCCAGCATTTT. Protein product: CASSRDSLQPQHF. This chain uses TRBV5-6 with TRBJ1-5; possibly TRBD1 for D (5 bases). Germline-derived CDR1 and CDR2 are SGHDT and YYEEEE. V lost 4 bases to trimming and J lost 7 bases, with 12 bases between them. The length of the CDR3 is 13 residues.

The chain joins TRBV5-1 to TRBJ2-7; 8 positions match TRBD1. J was trimmed by 5 bases and V by 1 base; bases with no gene match: 8. This CDR3 region has 15 residues. Per germline, CDR1 SGHRS and CDR2 YFSETQ. Here the CDR3 DNA reads TGCGCCAGCAGCTTGTTAGCGACAGGGGACCACGAGCAGTACTTC. It specifies CASSLLATGDHEQYF.

V and J are TRBV5-5 and TRBJ1-2, with 8 nucleotides matching TRBD1. V was clipped by 0 bases and J by 8 bases; unmatched bases: 9. Germline V gene sequence: CDR1 SGHKS, CDR2 YYEKEE (reference sequence). This CDR3 is 15 amino acids long. The CDR3 protein is CASSLAPGQVGGYTF. The CDR3 DNA is TGTGCCAGCAGCTTGGCCCCGGGACAGGTGGGGGGCTACACCTTC.

This chain links TRBV18 with TRBJ2-1; D is possibly TRBD2 (6 bases). CDR1 is KGHSH and CDR2 is LQKENI in the germline V gene. This CDR3 comprises 17 residues. With 1 base removed from V and 7 bases from J, the gap between germline ends came to 20 bases. DNA of the CDR3: TGTGCCAGCTCACCACTCGACGGACTACCCTCTGGAAATGAGCAGTTCTTC. This codes for CASSPLDGLPSGNEQFF.

The V and J genes are TRBV7-8 and TRBJ2-7; 7 nucleotides align to TRBD1. The germline gives CDR1 SGHVS, CDR2 FQNEAQ. CDR3 length equals 17 residues. Trimming took 1 base from V and 7 from J; bases not matched to a gene: 16. For the CDR3, the DNA is TGTGCCAGCAGCTTAGAAAGAACCGACCGACAGGGTCGGGAGCAGTACTTC. This translates into CASSLERTDRQGREQYF.

The V call is TRBV30, the J call TRBJ2-1; 7 bases line up with TRBD2. CDR1 is GTSNPN, CDR2 SVGIG, per germline (reference sequence). The CDR3 consists of 16 residues. V trimming: 1 base; J trimming: 4 bases; junction bases outside the gene matches: 10. CDR3 protein: CAWSGTGGVQYNEQFF. DNA of the CDR3: TGTGCCTGGAGTGGGACGGGAGGAGTCCAGTACAATGAGCAGTTCTTC.

The chain employs TRBV6-5 and TRBJ1-1, with 8 nucleotides matching TRBD1. The CDR3 is made up of 15 amino acids. Per germline, CDR1 MNHEY and CDR2 SVGAGI. J was trimmed by 5 bases and V by 6 bases; bases with no gene match: 11. In DNA, the CDR3 is TGTGCCAGCAGACAGACTCAGGGGGCCGGGACTGAAGCTTTCTTT. It is translated as CASRQTQGAGTEAFF.

The chain combines TRBV5-8 with TRBJ1-1; TRBD1 agrees at 8 bases. CDR1 and CDR2 from the germline V gene are SGHTS and YDEGEE. The CDR3 contains 13 residues. The V segment lost 0 bases and the J segment 7 bases; nucleotides outside the gene matches: 2. CDR3 protein: CASSLEQGGEAFF. CDR3 sequence (DNA): TGTGCCAGCAGCTTGGAACAGGGGGGTGAAGCTTTCTTT.

This rearrangement joins TRBV5-1 to TRBJ2-7, with 8 bases aligning to TRBD2. The CDR3 extends over 18 amino acids. V lost 2 bases, J lost 2 bases, and 15 bases stayed unmatched. Germline V gene data show CDR1 as SGHRS and CDR2 as YFSETQ. The CDR3 coding sequence is TGCGCCAGCAGCTTAACGAGGGCACTAGCGGAGAAAACCTACGAGCAGTACTTC. Translation gives CASSLTRALAEKTYEQYF.

The chain uses TRBV7-9 and TRBJ1-2, with 7 bases matching TRBD1. The ends lost 1 base at V and 5 bases at J; junction bases unmatched: 7. The length of the CDR3 is 15 residues. Germline lookup yields CDR1 SEHNR and CDR2 FQNEAQ (reference sequence). The DNA for the CDR3 is TGTGCCAGCAGCTTAGTCGATGGGACAGAATATGGCTACACCTTC. The encoded protein is CASSLVDGTEYGYTF.

This clone was counted between two and nine times. The genes are TRBV7-9 and TRBJ1-1; a weak D match, TRBD1 (5 bases). The CDR3 spans 14 residues. The V end lost 2 bases, the J end lost 2 bases, and 9 bases lay between the germline ends. Germline CDR1 is SEHNR and CDR2 is FQNEAQ (reference sequence). The chain's CDR3 is CASSLLGENTEAFF. CDR3 nucleotides: TGTGCCAGCAGCTTATTAGGGGAAAACACTGAAGCTTTCTTT.

By share, this clone ranks as medium-sized (0.01 to 0.1%). The chain is built from TRBV15 and TRBJ1-5; tentatively, D is TRBD1 (6 bases). There are 14 residues in the CDR3. V lost 2 bases and J lost 1, with 6 bases in between. CDR1 is LNHNV, CDR2 YYDKDF, per germline (reference sequence). CDR3 in amino acids: CATSRQGSNQPQHF. CDR3 DNA: TGTGCCACCAGCAGACAGGGGAGCAATCAGCCCCAGCATTTT. The variable domain in full, completed from reference TRBV15 and TRBJ1-5, reads DAMVIQNPRYQVTQFGKPVTLSCSQTLNHNVMYWYQQKSSQAPKLLFHYYDKDFNNEADTPDNFQSRRPNTSFCFLDIRSPGLGDTAMYLCATSRQGSNQPQHFGDGTRLSIL.

In its sample, this clone was seen a few times. The V gene is TRBV4-1, the J gene TRBJ1-5; no reliable D call. Germline lookup yields CDR1 MGHRA and CDR2 YSYEKL. The CDR3 extends over 13 amino acids. The V gene lost 5 bases and the J gene lost 1 base, with 6 bases spanning the gap. The CDR3 here is CASSTRSNQPQHF. CDR3 bases: TGCGCCAGCAGCACAAGAAGCAATCAGCCCCAGCATTTT.

This clone was picked up one time. The chain links TRBV13 to TRBJ2-3; D is perhaps TRBD2 (6 bases). V lost 3 bases and J 8 bases, leaving 21 bases between the germline ends. CDR3 length equals 16 residues. CDR1 is PRHDT and CDR2 is FYEKMQ in the germline V gene (reference sequence). The CDR3, as DNA: TGTGCCAGCAGCTTGGCCAGGGCAGAGACTAGTGCTACGCAGTATTTT. It codes for CASSLARAETSATQYF.

The genes are TRBV9 and TRBJ2-6, with a tentative D call TRBD1 (5 bases). Germline CDR1 SGDLS, CDR2 YYNGEE. The CDR3 spans 15 residues. V shed 2 bases and J shed 1 base, with 7 bases lying between them. Here the CDR3 DNA reads TGTGCCAGCAGCGTGCAGGGTTCTGGGGCCAACGTCCTGACTTTC. It specifies CASSVQGSGANVLTF.

This CDR3 reads CASSLGRLTDNEQFF. The CDR3 nucleotides are TGTGCCAGCAGCTTAGGCAGGCTAACCGACAATGAGCAGTTCTTC. The chain links TRBV7-6 to TRBJ2-1; no clear D gene. Germline-derived CDR1 and CDR2 are SGHVS and FNYEAQ. V shed 1 base and J shed 5 bases, with 12 bases lying between them. The CDR3 contains 15 residues.

V usage is TRBV19 and J usage is TRBJ1-6, with TRBD1 matching over 8 bases. The CDR3 totals 13 residues. V lost 10 bases and J lost 4; bases outside the gene matches: 3. CDR1 is LNHDA, CDR2 SQIVND, per germline (reference sequence). For the CDR3, the DNA is TGTGCCACCGGGGACAGGTATAATTCACCCCTCCACTTT. Protein sequence: CATGDRYNSPLHF.

The chain carries TRBV5-1 and TRBJ2-4, with D perhaps matching TRBD2 (5 bases). The V gene lost 4 bases and the J gene lost 9 bases, with 23 bases spanning the gap. The CDR3 loop spans 16 amino acids. Germline V CDR1 and CDR2: SGHRS, YFSETQ. The CDR3: CASSGLGGSRPSIQYF. In nucleotides, the CDR3 is TGCGCCAGCAGCGGGCTTGGAGGCTCTCGCCCGAGCATTCAGTACTTC.

The chain employs TRBV6-5 and TRBJ1-5; 9 bases are shared with TRBD1. The CDR3 loop spans 15 amino acids. Germline V CDR1 and CDR2: MNHEY, SVGAGI. Trimming removed 6 bases from V and 4 bases from J; junction bases left unmatched: 7. The CDR3 reads CASRPDRGWNQPQHF. The CDR3 DNA is TGTGCCAGCAGACCCGACAGGGGGTGGAATCAGCCCCAGCATTTT.

Of note for this clone: At one end the junction does not follow the germline gene, possibly because of a read error. This sequence joins TRBV11-3 and TRBJ2-3; D might be TRBD2 (6 bases). CDR1 and CDR2 (germline): SGHNT, YENEEA. CDR3 length: 12 amino acids. The CDR3 DNA reads TGTGCCAGCAGCCGCCGCGCTAGCGAAGTGGATTTT. It specifies CASSRRASEVDF.

This chain uses TRBV4-1 with TRBJ1-1; no definite D call. This CDR3 region has 14 residues. CDR1 and CDR2 from the germline V gene are MGHRA and YSYEKL. Trimming removed 3 bases at V and 5 bases at J, with 13 bases between. In nucleotides, the CDR3 is TGCGCCAGCAGCCAGGCAGAGTTGGAGACTGAAGCTTTCTTT. Translated, it gives CASSQAELETEAFF.

The chain couples TRBV11-3 to TRBJ2-7, with a possible D match to TRBD1 (5 bases). This CDR3 has 14 residues. Germline V gives CDR1 SGHNT, CDR2 YENEEA. Trimming pared 3 bases from V and 3 bases from J, leaving 12 bases between. The CDR3 bases are TGTGCCAGCAGCTTGGGTAGGGGAATCTACGAGCAGTACTTC. Encoded protein: CASSLGRGIYEQYF.

J is TRBJ2-7 and V is TRBV28, with no clear D. The CDR3 runs 14 residues. Germline CDR1 and CDR2: MDHEN and SYDVKM. The ends were cut back, 3 bases at V and 6 bases at J, with 15 bases in the middle. CDR3 sequence (DNA): TGTGCCAGCAGTTTGGGCCGCTCCCTATCCGAGCAGTACTTC. Residues: CASSLGRSLSEQYF.

The chain employs TRBV5-1 and TRBJ2-7, with 9 bases that match TRBD2. The germline gives CDR1 SGHRS, CDR2 YFSETQ. The CDR3 loop spans 15 amino acids. Trimming at V came to 0 bases and at J to 1 base, leaving 2 bases not matched to a gene. CDR3 protein: CASSLGSGRSYEQYF. The DNA of the CDR3 is TGCGCCAGCAGCTTGGGTAGCGGGAGATCCTACGAGCAGTACTTC.

V and J are TRBV19 and TRBJ1-1; weak D call: TRBD1 (6 bases). With 4 bases removed from V and 5 bases from J, the gap between germline ends came to 11 bases. Germline CDR1 is LNHDA and CDR2 is SQIVND (reference sequence). The CDR3 consists of 13 residues. Here the CDR3 DNA reads TGTGCCAGTAGTAGCTACAGGGTTACTGAAGCTTTCTTT. Translating gives CASSSYRVTEAFF.

The table lists this clone with a count of one. The V gene is TRBV13, the J gene TRBJ1-1; D remains unclear. There are 17 residues in the CDR3. The germline V gene encodes CDR1 PRHDT and CDR2 FYEKMQ (reference sequence). V was shortened by 2 bases and J by 7 bases, with 23 bases between the two germline ends. DNA of the CDR3: TGTGCCAGCAGCTTAATCGGTCTGGGGAGGGAGTTAGGTGAAGCTTTCTTT. This gives the protein CASSLIGLGRELGEAFF.

The gene calls are TRBV7-8 and TRBJ2-7; TRBD2 might be the D (5 bases). The CDR3 has 17 residues. CDR1 and CDR2 (germline): SGHVS, FQNEAQ. V was pared by 0 bases and J by 2 bases, with 17 bases between. The CDR3 DNA reads TGTGCCAGCAGCTTAGCTAAGTACGGGGAAGCGCCCTACGAGCAGTACTTC. Its translation is CASSLAKYGEAPYEQYF. Drawing the rest from reference TRBV7-8 and TRBJ2-7, the complete variable domain is GAGVSQSPRYKVAKRGQDVALRCDPISGHVSLFWYQQALGQGPEFLTYFQNEAQLDKSGLPSDRFFAERPEGSVSTLKIQRTQQEDSAVYLCASSLAKYGEAPYEQYFGPGTRLTVT.